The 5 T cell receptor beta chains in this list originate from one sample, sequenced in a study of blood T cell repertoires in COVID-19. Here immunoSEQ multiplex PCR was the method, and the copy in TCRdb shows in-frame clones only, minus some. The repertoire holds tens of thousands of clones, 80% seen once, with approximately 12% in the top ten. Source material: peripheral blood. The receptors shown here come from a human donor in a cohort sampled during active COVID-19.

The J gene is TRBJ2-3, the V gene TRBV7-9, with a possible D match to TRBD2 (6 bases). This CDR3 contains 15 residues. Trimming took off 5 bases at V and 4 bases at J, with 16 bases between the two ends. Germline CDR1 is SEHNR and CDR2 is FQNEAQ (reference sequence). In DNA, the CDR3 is TGTGCCAGCAGCCTAGGGACTGTCGGATCAGATACGCAGTATTTT. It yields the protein CASSLGTVGSDTQYF.

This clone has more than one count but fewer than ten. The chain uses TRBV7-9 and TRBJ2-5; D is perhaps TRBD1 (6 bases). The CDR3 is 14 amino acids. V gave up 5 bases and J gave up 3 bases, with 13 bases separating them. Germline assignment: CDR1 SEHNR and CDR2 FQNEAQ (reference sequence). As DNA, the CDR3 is TGTGCCAGCAGCCCAAACAGGGTTGAAGAGACCCAGTACTTC. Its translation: CASSPNRVEETQYF.

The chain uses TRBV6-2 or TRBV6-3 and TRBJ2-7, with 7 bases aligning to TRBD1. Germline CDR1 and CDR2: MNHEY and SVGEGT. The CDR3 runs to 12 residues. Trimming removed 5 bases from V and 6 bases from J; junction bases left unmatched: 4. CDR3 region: CASSNDRAEQYV. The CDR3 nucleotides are TGTGCCAGCAGTAACGACAGGGCCGAGCAGTACGTC.

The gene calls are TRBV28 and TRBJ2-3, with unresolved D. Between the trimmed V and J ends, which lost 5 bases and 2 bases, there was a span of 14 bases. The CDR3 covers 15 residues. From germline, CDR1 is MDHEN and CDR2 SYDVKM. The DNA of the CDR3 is TGTGCCAGCAGTGCCGCCGGCGGCTCCACAGATACGCAGTATTTT. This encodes CASSAAGGSTDTQYF.

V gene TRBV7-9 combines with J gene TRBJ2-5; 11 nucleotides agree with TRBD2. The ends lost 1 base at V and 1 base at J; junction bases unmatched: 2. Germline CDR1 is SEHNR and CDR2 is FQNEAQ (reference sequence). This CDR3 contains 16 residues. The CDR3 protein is CASSLGGLAGQETQYF. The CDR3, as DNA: TGTGCCAGCAGCTTAGGTGGACTAGCGGGCCAAGAGACCCAGTACTTC.